This TCR beta chain was documented in a study of control samples from healthy donors and cancer patients. V was trimmed by 4 bases and J by 8 bases, leaving 12 bases between them. Per germline, CDR1 PRHDT and CDR2 FYEKMQ (reference sequence). This CDR3 is built from 13 residues. TCRdb's table, derived via immunoSEQ multiplex PCR, lists solely in-frame clones and lacks some. The sample includes about 130,000 clones, over 90% of them seen just once. This clone was counted a single time. The sample consisted of PBMCs. The clonotype was recovered from a man between 60 and 70 years old with colorectal cancer. The chain has TRBV13 and TRBJ2-4; D tentatively fits TRBD1 or TRBD2 (6 bases each). CDR3 loop: CASSSFGGDIQYF. The CDR3 DNA reads TGTGCCAGCAGCTCCTTCGGGGGCGACATTCAGTACTTC.